This T cell receptor (beta chain) was recovered during a study of T-cell memory formation after mild COVID-19. With respect to this clonotype: As yet, its antigen is unknown.

The study's findings and limits: A second wave expanding day 15 to 37 was CD4+-biased; contracting clones were balanced. Those CD4+ clones that contracted were mainly in CM and EM (CD8+ ones in EMRA).

Employing constant-segment primers, 5'RACE generated TCR alpha and TCR beta cDNA libraries bearing sample barcodes and UMIs. TCRdb redid the calling of the 5' RACE reads with MiXCR, one entry per CDR3 protein. The sample lists 100,000 to 130,000 distinct CDR3 sequences; about 15% were seen once. This CDR3 has 14 amino acids. From germline, CDR1 is DFQATT and CDR2 SNEGSKA (reference sequence). V shed 3 bases and J 4 bases; nucleotides not matched to a gene: 6. The chain combines TRBV20-1 with TRBJ2-1, with 7 bases fitting TRBD1. The sequencing input was PBMCs or a T cell subset sorted from them (not recorded which). The source of this sequence is a man aged 18 to 35 who had mild COVID-19 (a few samples of this study predate the infection). Cell type and time point are not known. CDR3 region: CSASLQGVYNEQFF. CDR3 in DNA: TGCAGTGCTAGTTTGCAGGGGGTTTACAATGAGCAGTTCTTC.